The rows below give T cell receptor beta chains drawn from one sample of a study of T-cell memory formation after mild COVID-19. Using its own MiXCR run on the 5' RACE reads, TCRdb lists one record per CDR3 protein. The table lists about 270,000 distinct CDR3 sequences, over 15% of them singletons. Sequencing input: PBMCs or a T cell subset sorted from them (not recorded which). These receptors all stem from a man aged 18 to 30 who had mild COVID-19 (a few samples of this study predate the infection). Cell type and time point are not known. CDR3s include the opening cysteine and the closing phenylalanine or tryptophan. The order of the fields is V gene, J gene, D gene, clone size, CDR3 DNA, CDR3 protein. D genes are given only for firm matches. The size field is filled for only some rows; it gives once, few, many or a size class.

v_gene: TRBV11-2; j_gene: TRBJ1-6; d_gene: .; abundance: few; CDR3nt: TGTGCCAGCGGGCCCACGGCCGGCATTGGAAGGAGCTCCTATAATTCACCCCTCCACTTT; CDR3aa: CASGPTAGIGRSSYNSPLHF
v_gene: TRBV7-3; j_gene: TRBJ1-2; d_gene: .; abundance: .; CDR3nt: TGTGCCAGCAGCCGAACGGGGAGCCCCGAGGGCTACACCTTC; CDR3aa: CASSRTGSPEGYTF
v_gene: TRBV12-3/TRBV12-4; j_gene: TRBJ2-2; d_gene: .; abundance: few; CDR3nt: TGTGCCAGCAGCCCCGAGGGCTCCCGAGGGGAGCTGTTTTTT; CDR3aa: CASSPEGSRGELFF
v_gene: TRBV7-2; j_gene: TRBJ2-3; d_gene: TRBD2; abundance: .; CDR3nt: TGTGCCAGCAGGCCCCCGGCGGGGGGCAAAGATACGCAGTATTTT; CDR3aa: CASRPPAGGKDTQYF
v_gene: TRBV7-9; j_gene: TRBJ2-7; d_gene: .; abundance: .; CDR3nt: TGTGCCAGCAGCAAACAGATTTACGAGCAGTACTTC; CDR3aa: CASSKQIYEQYF
v_gene: TRBV4-1; j_gene: TRBJ2-1; d_gene: TRBD1; abundance: few; CDR3nt: TGCGCCAGCAGCCAGGCCGACAGGGTGAATGAGCAGTTCTTC; CDR3aa: CASSQADRVNEQFF
v_gene: TRBV5-1; j_gene: TRBJ2-2; d_gene: TRBD2; abundance: few; CDR3nt: TGCGCCAGCAGCTTGGGGGGACTAGCGGGGGCCAGCACCGGGGAGCTGTTTTTT; CDR3aa: CASSLGGLAGASTGELFF
v_gene: TRBV7-2; j_gene: TRBJ2-7; d_gene: .; abundance: .; CDR3nt: TGTGCCAGCAGCTGGCGAGACTACGAGCAGTACTTC; CDR3aa: CASSWRDYEQYF
v_gene: TRBV4-3; j_gene: TRBJ1-2; d_gene: TRBD1; abundance: few; CDR3nt: TGCGCCAGCAGCCAAGGTGGAAGGGTGGACAGGATCCCTAACTATGGCTACACCTTC; CDR3aa: CASSQGGRVDRIPNYGYTF
v_gene: TRBV11-2; j_gene: TRBJ1-3; d_gene: .; abundance: .; CDR3nt: TGTGCCAGCAGCGGACCGGGAACCACCATATATTTT; CDR3aa: CASSGPGTTIYF
v_gene: TRBV12-3/TRBV12-4; j_gene: TRBJ1-5; d_gene: TRBD1; abundance: .; CDR3nt: TGTGCCAGCAGTCCCCCCGACAGGGTGAGGCAGCCCCAGCATTTT; CDR3aa: CASSPPDRVRQPQHF
v_gene: TRBV5-1; j_gene: TRBJ2-2; d_gene: TRBD1; abundance: few; CDR3nt: TGCGCCAGCACCCCAGGGGGCACCGGGGAGCTGTTTTTT; CDR3aa: CASTPGGTGELFF
v_gene: TRBV29-1; j_gene: TRBJ2-7; d_gene: .; abundance: few; CDR3nt: TGCAGCGTGAGACCGCGGCAGTTCGACGAGCAGTACTTC; CDR3aa: CSVRPRQFDEQYF
v_gene: TRBV5-5; j_gene: TRBJ2-3; d_gene: .; abundance: few; CDR3nt: TGTGCCAGCAGCGACGGGACGGAAGCTGATACGCAGTATTTT; CDR3aa: CASSDGTEADTQYF
v_gene: TRBV3-1; j_gene: TRBJ1-2; d_gene: .; abundance: .; CDR3nt: TGTGCCAGCAGCCACCGGGGCGTATCAAACTATGGCTACACCTTC; CDR3aa: CASSHRGVSNYGYTF
v_gene: TRBV5-8; j_gene: TRBJ2-5; d_gene: TRBD2; abundance: few; CDR3nt: TGTGCCAGCAGCTCCGGGACTAGCGGGGGAGAGACCCAGTACTTC; CDR3aa: CASSSGTSGGETQYF
v_gene: TRBV7-3; j_gene: TRBJ2-1; d_gene: .; abundance: .; CDR3nt: TGTGCCAGCAGCGGGATCGGGGGGCGGGGAGACAATGAGCAGTTCTTC; CDR3aa: CASSGIGGRGDNEQFF
v_gene: TRBV5-1; j_gene: TRBJ2-5; d_gene: .; abundance: .; CDR3nt: TGCGCCAGCAGATCCGGGACGGAACAAGAGACCCAGTACTTC; CDR3aa: CASRSGTEQETQYF
v_gene: TRBV5-1; j_gene: TRBJ2-1; d_gene: .; abundance: few; CDR3nt: TGCGCCAGCAGCTTGTTCTCCGGACTATCTGGACCCCTGGATTACAATGAGCAGTTCTTC; CDR3aa: CASSLFSGLSGPLDYNEQFF
v_gene: TRBV5-1; j_gene: TRBJ2-3; d_gene: TRBD1; abundance: .; CDR3nt: TGCGCCAGCAGCTTGTGGGGTCGACAGGGTCGGTTGGATACGCAGTATTTT; CDR3aa: CASSLWGRQGRLDTQYF
v_gene: TRBV6-6; j_gene: TRBJ1-1; d_gene: .; abundance: .; CDR3nt: TGTGCCAGCAGTCCCCGAGGGGGGATGTCCACTGAAGCTTTCTTT; CDR3aa: CASSPRGGMSTEAFF
v_gene: TRBV5-1; j_gene: TRBJ2-1; d_gene: .; abundance: many; CDR3nt: TGCGCCAGCAGCGGAGCGGATAGCTCCTACAATGAGCAGTTCTTC; CDR3aa: CASSGADSSYNEQFF
v_gene: TRBV5-1; j_gene: TRBJ2-3; d_gene: TRBD1; abundance: .; CDR3nt: TGCGCCAGCAGCTGGGTGGGGACAGGGGCCGGAGATACGCAGTATTTT; CDR3aa: CASSWVGTGAGDTQYF
v_gene: TRBV20-1; j_gene: TRBJ2-3; d_gene: TRBD2; abundance: .; CDR3nt: TGCAGTGCTACTTGGCCGGGGGGACCCGCAGATACGCAGTATTTT; CDR3aa: CSATWPGGPADTQYF
v_gene: TRBV5-6; j_gene: TRBJ1-1; d_gene: .; abundance: few; CDR3nt: TGTGCCAGCAGCCGGCGCAGGGCGGTTTTTGATGGTGAAGCTTTCTTT; CDR3aa: CASSRRRAVFDGEAFF
v_gene: TRBV6-2/TRBV6-3; j_gene: TRBJ1-2; d_gene: .; abundance: .; CDR3nt: TGTGCCAGCAGTTACGTGGCGGTAGCTAACTATGGCTACACCTTC; CDR3aa: CASSYVAVANYGYTF
v_gene: TRBV9; j_gene: TRBJ2-5; d_gene: .; abundance: .; CDR3nt: TGTGCCAGCAGCGCAAGACCCGAAGAGTCCCAGTACTTC; CDR3aa: CASSARPEESQYF
v_gene: TRBV7-3; j_gene: TRBJ1-1; d_gene: .; abundance: .; CDR3nt: TGTGCCAGCAGTCTCTCAGTGAACACTGAAGCTTTCTTT; CDR3aa: CASSLSVNTEAFF
v_gene: TRBV4-1; j_gene: TRBJ2-7; d_gene: .; abundance: .; CDR3nt: TGCGCCAGCAGCCAAGGGTCGCACAGGGAACCCTACGAGCAGTACTTC; CDR3aa: CASSQGSHREPYEQYF
v_gene: TRBV9; j_gene: TRBJ2-5; d_gene: TRBD1; abundance: .; CDR3nt: TGTGCCAGCGCCCGGTCGACAGGGGACGGGGAGACCCAGTACTTC; CDR3aa: CASARSTGDGETQYF
v_gene: TRBV4-1; j_gene: TRBJ2-5; d_gene: TRBD1; abundance: many; CDR3nt: TGCGCCAGCAGCCTTACAGGGGAACAGACCCAGTACTTC; CDR3aa: CASSLTGEQTQYF
v_gene: TRBV29-1; j_gene: TRBJ1-2; d_gene: .; abundance: .; CDR3nt: TGCAGCGTTGAAGATAACTATGGCTACACCTTC; CDR3aa: CSVEDNYGYTF
v_gene: TRBV6-1; j_gene: TRBJ2-3; d_gene: TRBD2; abundance: few; CDR3nt: TGTGCCTCTCTAGCGGGGGGGAGCACAGATACGCAGTATTTT; CDR3aa: CASLAGGSTDTQYF
v_gene: TRBV6-5; j_gene: TRBJ2-1; d_gene: .; abundance: .; CDR3nt: TGTGCCAGCAGCAACCTGGGGGGGGCAGGCAATGAGCAGTTCTTC; CDR3aa: CASSNLGGAGNEQFF
v_gene: TRBV7-9; j_gene: TRBJ2-7; d_gene: .; abundance: .; CDR3nt: TGTGCCAGCAGCTTAGCCACGAAGGGGAGGAGAAGGGGGTTTTACGAGCAGTACTTC; CDR3aa: CASSLATKGRRRGFYEQYF
v_gene: TRBV14; j_gene: TRBJ2-4; d_gene: TRBD1; abundance: few; CDR3nt: TGTGCCAGCAGCCAGCAGACAGGGCTAGGAAACATTCAGTACTTC; CDR3aa: CASSQQTGLGNIQYF
v_gene: TRBV12-3/TRBV12-4; j_gene: TRBJ2-2; d_gene: .; abundance: few; CDR3nt: TGTGCCAGCAGTTTAGCGGTTCTAGGGAGCGGGGAGCTGTTTTTT; CDR3aa: CASSLAVLGSGELFF
v_gene: TRBV5-1; j_gene: TRBJ1-1; d_gene: .; abundance: few; CDR3nt: TGCGCCAGCAGCTTGGCAGCAATGAACACTGAAGCTTTCTTT; CDR3aa: CASSLAAMNTEAFF
v_gene: TRBV6-2/TRBV6-3; j_gene: TRBJ1-2; d_gene: .; abundance: few; CDR3nt: TGTGCCAGCAGTTACACTCTCCTTGCGGGGGCGCATGGCTACACCTTC; CDR3aa: CASSYTLLAGAHGYTF
v_gene: TRBV10-2; j_gene: TRBJ1-2; d_gene: TRBD1; abundance: .; CDR3nt: TGCGCCAGCAGTATGCCGGGACAGGGTTCTCGCGCCTATGGCTACACCTTC; CDR3aa: CASSMPGQGSRAYGYTF
v_gene: TRBV20-1; j_gene: TRBJ1-2; d_gene: TRBD1; abundance: .; CDR3nt: TGCAGTGCTAGAGTACGGCAGGGGGCGTATGGCTACACCTTC; CDR3aa: CSARVRQGAYGYTF
v_gene: TRBV10-3; j_gene: TRBJ2-1; d_gene: TRBD1; abundance: .; CDR3nt: TGTGCCATCAGCCGGGACAGGGACAATGAGCAGTTCTTC; CDR3aa: CAISRDRDNEQFF
v_gene: TRBV28; j_gene: TRBJ1-1; d_gene: .; abundance: .; CDR3nt: TGTGCCAGCAGTTTACGGCAGGGTGTCGCTTTCTTT; CDR3aa: CASSLRQGVAFF
v_gene: TRBV7-2; j_gene: TRBJ2-2; d_gene: .; abundance: few; CDR3nt: TGTGCCAGCGGCGTGGGGTGGGGCGCCGGGGAGCTGTTTTTT; CDR3aa: CASGVGWGAGELFF
v_gene: TRBV6-1; j_gene: TRBJ2-6; d_gene: TRBD1; abundance: .; CDR3nt: TGTGCCAGCCAGGGGGCTTACGGGGCCAACGTCCTGACTTTC; CDR3aa: CASQGAYGANVLTF
v_gene: TRBV18; j_gene: TRBJ1-6; d_gene: .; abundance: .; CDR3nt: TGTGCCAGCTCACCGGGACCGGCACAAAATTCACCCCTCCACTTT; CDR3aa: CASSPGPAQNSPLHF
v_gene: TRBV20-1; j_gene: TRBJ2-7; d_gene: TRBD2; abundance: .; CDR3nt: TGCAGTGCTCGGCGGGGGAACAGTGGTCAGGGCGAGCAGTACTTC; CDR3aa: CSARRGNSGQGEQYF
v_gene: TRBV6-6; j_gene: TRBJ1-5; d_gene: .; abundance: .; CDR3nt: TGTGCCAGCAGAGATCGAGAGCCCCAGCATTTT; CDR3aa: CASRDREPQHF
v_gene: TRBV20-1; j_gene: TRBJ2-1; d_gene: .; abundance: .; CDR3nt: TGCAGTGCTTCCGGCATAAATGAGCAGTTCTTC; CDR3aa: CSASGINEQFF
v_gene: TRBV24-1; j_gene: TRBJ2-2; d_gene: .; abundance: .; CDR3nt: TGTGCCACCAGTGTGGGGGACACCGGGGAGCTGTTTTTT; CDR3aa: CATSVGDTGELFF
v_gene: TRBV24-1; j_gene: TRBJ2-5; d_gene: TRBD2; abundance: few; CDR3nt: TGTGCCACCAGCAGAGGGGGGCTAGCGGGGATGCGAGAGACCCAGTACTTC; CDR3aa: CATSRGGLAGMRETQYF
v_gene: TRBV7-2; j_gene: TRBJ2-5; d_gene: TRBD2; abundance: many; CDR3nt: TGTGCCAGCAGCCCGTGGGGGGGTGGAGAGACCCAGTACTTC; CDR3aa: CASSPWGGGETQYF
v_gene: TRBV12-3/TRBV12-4; j_gene: TRBJ1-1; d_gene: .; abundance: .; CDR3nt: TGTGCCAGCAGGCCCGGAGGCCTCTACACTGAAGCTTTCTTT; CDR3aa: CASRPGGLYTEAFF
v_gene: TRBV4-2; j_gene: TRBJ1-4; d_gene: .; abundance: few; CDR3nt: TGTGCCAGAAGGGCCCCTCGTAATGAAAAACTGTTTTTT; CDR3aa: CARRAPRNEKLFF
v_gene: TRBV12-5; j_gene: TRBJ1-1; d_gene: .; abundance: .; CDR3nt: TGTGCTAGTGGTTTAGAGGTCGGCACTGAAGCTTTCTTT; CDR3aa: CASGLEVGTEAFF
v_gene: TRBV10-3; j_gene: TRBJ2-1; d_gene: .; abundance: .; CDR3nt: TGTGCCATCCGAGGGGATTTAGGGAACAATGAGCAGTTCTTC; CDR3aa: CAIRGDLGNNEQFF
v_gene: TRBV29-1; j_gene: TRBJ2-5; d_gene: TRBD1; abundance: .; CDR3nt: TGCAGCTCAAGACAGGGTGGAAAGACCCAGTACTTC; CDR3aa: CSSRQGGKTQYF
v_gene: TRBV7-2; j_gene: TRBJ2-2; d_gene: .; abundance: .; CDR3nt: TGTGCCAGCAGCTTGGACACAGGGCGGCAGGGAGAGCTGTTTTTT; CDR3aa: CASSLDTGRQGELFF
v_gene: TRBV7-2; j_gene: TRBJ2-3; d_gene: .; abundance: few; CDR3nt: TGTGCCAGCAGCCCACGCCCGGGTTCAGATACGCAGTATTTT; CDR3aa: CASSPRPGSDTQYF
v_gene: TRBV7-3; j_gene: TRBJ2-1; d_gene: .; abundance: few; CDR3nt: TGTGCCAGCAGCTTGGGGACTCACAATGAGCAGTTCTTC; CDR3aa: CASSLGTHNEQFF